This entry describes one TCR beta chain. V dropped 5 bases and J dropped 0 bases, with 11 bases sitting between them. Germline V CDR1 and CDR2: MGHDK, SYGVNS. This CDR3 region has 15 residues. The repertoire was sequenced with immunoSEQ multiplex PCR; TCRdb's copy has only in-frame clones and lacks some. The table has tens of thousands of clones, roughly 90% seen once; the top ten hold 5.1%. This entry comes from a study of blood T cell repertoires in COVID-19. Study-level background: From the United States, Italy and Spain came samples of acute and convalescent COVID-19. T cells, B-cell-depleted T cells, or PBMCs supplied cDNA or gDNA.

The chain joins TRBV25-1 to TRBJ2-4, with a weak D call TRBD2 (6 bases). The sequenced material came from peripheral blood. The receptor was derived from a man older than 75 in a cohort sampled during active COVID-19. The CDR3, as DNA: TGTGCCAGCAGTCCCGGGACTGTAGCCAAAAACATTCAGTACTTC. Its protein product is CASSPGTVAKNIQYF. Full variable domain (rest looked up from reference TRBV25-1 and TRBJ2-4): EADIYQTPRYLVIGTGKKITLECSQTMGHDKMYWYQQDPGMELHLIHYSYGVNSTEKGDLSSESTVSRIRTEHFPLTLESARPSHTSQYLCASSPGTVAKNIQYFGAGTRLSVL.